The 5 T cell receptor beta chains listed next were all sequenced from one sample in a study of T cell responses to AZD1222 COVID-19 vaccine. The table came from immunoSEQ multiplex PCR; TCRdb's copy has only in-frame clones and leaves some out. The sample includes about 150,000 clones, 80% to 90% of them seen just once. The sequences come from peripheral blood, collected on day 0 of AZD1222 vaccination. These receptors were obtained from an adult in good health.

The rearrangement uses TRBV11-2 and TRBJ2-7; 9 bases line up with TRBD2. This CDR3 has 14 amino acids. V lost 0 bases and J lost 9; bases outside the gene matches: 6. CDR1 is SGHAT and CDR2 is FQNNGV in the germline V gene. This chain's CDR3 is CASSLEAGTSWQYF. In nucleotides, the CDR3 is TGTGCCAGCAGCTTAGAAGCTGGGACTAGCTGGCAGTACTTC.

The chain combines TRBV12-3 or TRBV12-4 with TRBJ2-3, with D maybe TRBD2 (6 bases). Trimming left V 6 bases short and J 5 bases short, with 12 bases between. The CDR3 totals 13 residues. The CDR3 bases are TGTGCCAGCAGGGCACTAGCAGGAGATACGCAGTATTTT. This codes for CASRALAGDTQYF.

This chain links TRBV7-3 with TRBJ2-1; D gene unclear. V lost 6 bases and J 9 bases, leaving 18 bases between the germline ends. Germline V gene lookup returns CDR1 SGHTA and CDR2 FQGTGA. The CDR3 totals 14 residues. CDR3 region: CASSSMGPVSEQFF. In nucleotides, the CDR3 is TGTGCCAGCAGTTCGATGGGCCCAGTGAGTGAGCAGTTCTTC.

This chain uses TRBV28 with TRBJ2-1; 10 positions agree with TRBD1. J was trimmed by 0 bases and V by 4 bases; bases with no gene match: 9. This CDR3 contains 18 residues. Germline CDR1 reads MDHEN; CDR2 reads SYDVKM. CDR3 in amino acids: CASSSPGQGPYSYNEQFF. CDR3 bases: TGTGCCAGCAGTTCTCCGGGACAGGGGCCGTACTCCTACAATGAGCAGTTCTTC.

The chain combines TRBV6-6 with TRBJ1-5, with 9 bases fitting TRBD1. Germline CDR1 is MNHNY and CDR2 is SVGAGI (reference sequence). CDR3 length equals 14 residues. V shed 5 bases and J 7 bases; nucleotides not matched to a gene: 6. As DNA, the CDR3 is TGTGCCAGCAGTATGGGACAGGGCGGGCAGCCCCAGCATTTT. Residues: CASSMGQGGQPQHF.